These 27 T cell receptor beta chains share one sample of origin, sequenced in a study of blood T cell repertoires in COVID-19. Generated by immunoSEQ multiplex PCR, the TCRdb table keeps only in-frame clones and is missing some. The sample contains approximately 140,000 clones, roughly 80% of which appear only once. Sequencing was done on a sample of peripheral blood. These receptors were taken from an elderly woman in a cohort sampled during active or convalescent COVID-19.

CDR3 sequence: CASSEDRGGQPQHF. The CDR3 nucleotides read TGTGCCAGCAGTGAAGACAGGGGGGGTCAGCCCCAGCATTTT. The V and J genes are TRBV2 and TRBJ1-5, with 8 bases identical to TRBD1. Trimming at V came to 1 base and at J to 6 bases, leaving 2 bases not matched to a gene. The length of the CDR3 is 14 residues. Germline V gene data show CDR1 as SNHLY and CDR2 as FYNNEI. The full variable domain, completed using reference TRBV2 and TRBJ1-5, is EPEVTQTPSHQVTQMGQEVILRCVPISNHLYFYWYRQILGQKVEFLVSFYNNEISEKSEIFDDQFSVERPDGSNFTLKIRSTKLEDSAMYFCASSEDRGGQPQHFGDGTRLSIL.

The chain joins TRBV27 to TRBJ2-4; TRBD1 matches 7 bases. J gave up 8 bases and V 6 bases, and 13 bases lay outside the gene matches. Germline V gene sequence: CDR1 MNHEY, CDR2 SMNVEV (reference sequence). CDR3 size: 15 residues. CDR3 region: CASSTTPGGADIQYF. The CDR3 DNA sequence: TGTGCCAGCAGCACCACCCCAGGGGGAGCCGACATTCAGTACTTC.

The CDR3 region is CASSFEGTQYF. CDR3 coding DNA: TGTGCCAGCAGCTTTGAGGGTACGCAGTATTTT. The rearrangement joins TRBV7-9 to TRBJ2-3; the D gene is possibly TRBD2 (5 bases). There are 11 residues in the CDR3. V lost 3 bases to trimming and J lost 8 bases, with 6 bases between them. CDR1 and CDR2 (germline): SEHNR, FQNEAQ (reference sequence).

The chain is built from TRBV9 and TRBJ2-1; TRBD1 matches at 9 bases. Germline V gene data show CDR1 as SGDLS and CDR2 as YYNGEE. The CDR3 has 15 residues. V was clipped by 3 bases and J by 9 bases; unmatched bases: 10. CDR3 loop: CASSARVGQGTEQFF. For the CDR3, the DNA is TGTGCCAGCAGCGCACGGGTGGGACAGGGCACTGAGCAGTTCTTC.

The chain couples TRBV6-5 to TRBJ1-1; TRBD1 is a possible D gene (6 bases). The CDR3 has 14 amino acids. Germline-derived CDR1 and CDR2 are MNHEY and SVGAGI. Trimming stripped 6 bases from V and 8 bases from J, with 19 bases between. The CDR3 region is CASSQRTGLGEAFF. In DNA, the CDR3 is TGTGCCAGCAGCCAAAGAACAGGGCTAGGAGAAGCTTTCTTT.

This chain links TRBV19 with TRBJ1-5; weak D call: TRBD1 (5 bases). Trimming shortened V by 9 bases and J by 5 bases, and 20 bases separated the two germline ends. The germline CDR1 and CDR2 sequences are LNHDA and SQIVND (reference sequence). This CDR3 has 15 amino acids. CDR3 nucleotides: TGTGCCAGCCTACCTGGGGGGTCAACGTATCAGCCCCAGCATTTT. Translation gives CASLPGGSTYQPQHF.

The chain employs TRBV30 and TRBJ1-2; weak D call: TRBD1 (5 bases). The CDR3 runs to 12 residues. Germline values: CDR1 GTSNPN, CDR2 SVGIG (reference sequence). V was cut by 3 bases and J by 8 bases, with 13 bases left in between. The CDR3: CAWRDTSRGYTF. CDR3 coding DNA: TGTGCCTGGAGGGACACTTCAAGGGGCTACACCTTC.

The chain recombines TRBV2 with TRBJ2-2; weak D call: TRBD1 (5 bases). The CDR3 runs to 18 residues. Trimming removed 4 bases from V and 4 bases from J, with 22 bases in between. CDR1 SNHLY and CDR2 FYNNEI come from the germline V gene. CDR3 sequence reads: CASSAMRHRTVGTGELFF. The CDR3 nucleotides read TGTGCCAGCAGTGCGATGCGACACAGGACCGTGGGCACCGGGGAGCTGTTTTTT. Variable domain in full (rest from reference TRBV2 and TRBJ2-2): EPEVTQTPSHQVTQMGQEVILRCVPISNHLYFYWYRQILGQKVEFLVSFYNNEISEKSEIFDDQFSVERPDGSNFTLKIRSTKLEDSAMYFCASSAMRHRTVGTGELFFGEGSRLTVL.

The rearrangement joins TRBV6-5 to TRBJ2-1; maybe TRBD2 (6 bases). Trimming left V 6 bases short and J 0 bases short, with 12 bases between. The CDR3 extends over 15 amino acids. The V gene's germline CDR1 is MNHEY and CDR2 SVGAGI. CDR3 loop: CASRIFGSSYNEQFF. In DNA, the CDR3 is TGTGCCAGCAGAATATTCGGGAGCTCCTACAATGAGCAGTTCTTC.

This clone was recorded only once. V and J are TRBV30 and TRBJ1-4, with 8 bases that match TRBD1. The CDR3 has 14 amino acids. The V segment lost 5 bases and the J segment 8 bases; nucleotides outside the gene matches: 10. The V gene's germline CDR1 is GTSNPN and CDR2 SVGIG (reference sequence). CDR3 sequence (DNA): TGTGCCTGGCAACCAGGGGGCACAGTCGAAAAACTGTTTTTT. Protein sequence: CAWQPGGTVEKLFF.

The V call is TRBV6-6, the J call TRBJ1-2; D is unresolved. The germline CDR1 and CDR2 sequences are MNHNY and SVGAGI (reference sequence). V lost 1 base, J lost 3 bases, and 12 bases lay in between. The CDR3 consists of 15 residues. The CDR3 nucleotides read TGTGCCAGCAGTTACTTCCCCGCCGGGGACTATGGCTACACCTTC. It translates to CASSYFPAGDYGYTF.

The CDR3 bases are TGTGCCAGCAGCTTGTCGGGACAGTCCTACGAGCAGTACGTC. Translation gives CASSLSGQSYEQYV. V usage is TRBV5-8 and J usage is TRBJ2-7; TRBD1 aligns across 7 bases. The V segment lost 1 base and the J segment 1 base; nucleotides outside the gene matches: 2. The CDR3 length is 14 residues. Per germline, CDR1 SGHTS and CDR2 YDEGEE.

The J gene is TRBJ2-5, the V gene TRBV27; no reliable D call. This CDR3 contains 14 residues. Germline-derived CDR1 and CDR2 are MNHEY and SMNVEV (reference sequence). V shed 4 bases and J shed 5 bases, with 14 bases lying between them. CDR3 in amino acids: CASSSRLHRETQYF. The CDR3 DNA reads as TGTGCCAGCAGTTCTAGACTTCATAGGGAGACCCAGTACTTC.

The V gene is TRBV7-3, the J gene TRBJ1-1; TRBD1 might be the D (5 bases). V was pared by 4 bases and J by 3 bases, with 15 bases between. From germline, CDR1 is SGHTA and CDR2 FQGTGA. The CDR3 is 15 amino acids. In DNA form, the CDR3 reads TGTGCCAGCAGCTCCCCCCGACAGAGACACACTGAAGCTTTCTTT. Protein sequence: CASSSPRQRHTEAFF.

The rearrangement joins TRBV29-1 to TRBJ2-5; 14 bases match TRBD2. The CDR3 is 14 residues long. The V gene end was trimmed by 7 bases and the J gene end by 1 base; junction bases not matched to a gene: 2. The germline V gene encodes CDR1 SQVTM and CDR2 ANQGSEA. CDR3 region: CSAGTSGGQETQYF. The CDR3 nucleotides are TGCAGCGCTGGGACTAGCGGGGGCCAAGAGACCCAGTACTTC.

The CDR3 loop reads CASRPAYRDPQPQHF. As DNA, the CDR3 is TGTGCCAGTCGCCCGGCCTACAGGGATCCTCAGCCCCAGCATTTT. The genes are TRBV19 and TRBJ1-5; tentatively, D is TRBD1 (6 bases). Between the trimmed V and J ends, which lost 8 bases and 6 bases, there was a span of 20 bases. Germline V lookup: CDR1 LNHDA, CDR2 SQIVND (reference sequence). The CDR3 has 15 residues.

The V call is TRBV19, the J call TRBJ2-1, with 10 bases fitting TRBD1. CDR1 is LNHDA and CDR2 is SQIVND in the germline V gene (reference sequence). The trim removed 1 base at V and 12 bases at J, leaving 9 bases unmatched. The CDR3 runs 15 residues. The chain's CDR3 is CASSIGRQGAIRQFF. CDR3 nucleotides: TGTGCCAGTAGTATAGGGAGACAGGGGGCGATTAGGCAGTTCTTC.

The chain links TRBV25-1 to TRBJ2-6; unclear D gene. Per the germline V gene, CDR1 is MGHDK and CDR2 is SYGVNS. V was shortened by 5 bases and J by 0 bases, with 5 bases between the two germline ends. This CDR3 comprises 14 residues. CDR3 in DNA: TGTGCCAGCAGTCCGTTCTCTGGGGCCAACGTCCTGACTTTC. Its protein is CASSPFSGANVLTF.

The table lists this clone with a count of one. The rearrangement links TRBV6-5 to TRBJ2-5, with D maybe TRBD2 (6 bases). Germline V gene sequence: CDR1 MNHEY, CDR2 SVGAGI. Trimming shortened V by 6 bases and J by 4 bases, and 15 bases separated the two germline ends. The CDR3 length is 14 residues. The CDR3 nucleotides read TGTGCCAGCAGGCCACGGGGGAACGGAGAGACCCAGTACTTC. Translating gives CASRPRGNGETQYF.

This clone occurred once. This chain links TRBV19 with TRBJ2-2; a weak D match, TRBD2 (6 bases). Trimming left V 6 bases short and J 6 bases short, with 17 bases between. CDR3 length: 15 residues. CDR1 and CDR2 from the germline V gene are LNHDA and SQIVND (reference sequence). The CDR3 bases are TGTGCCAGTAGGGTTCCGGGACTGCCTGCCGGGGAGCTGTTTTTT. Protein: CASRVPGLPAGELFF.

This sequence joins TRBV19 and TRBJ2-2; tentative D call: TRBD1 (5 bases). The V and J ends lost 8 bases and 0 bases respectively, with 16 bases between them. This CDR3 contains 16 residues. CDR1 is LNHDA and CDR2 is SQIVND in the germline V gene (reference sequence). CDR3 bases: TGTGCCAGTGCCCCCTTGACAGCGTCGAACACCGGGGAGCTGTTTTTT. Its protein is CASAPLTASNTGELFF.

The rearrangement uses TRBV10-3 and TRBJ1-1, with unresolved D. The ends were cut back, 6 bases at V and 0 bases at J, with 8 bases in the middle. This CDR3 region has 13 residues. Germline loops: CDR1 ENHRY, CDR2 SYGVKD. CDR3 loop: CAISPTMNTEAFF. CDR3 bases: TGTGCCATCAGCCCGACAATGAACACTGAAGCTTTCTTT.

The genes are TRBV5-1 and TRBJ2-2; possibly TRBD1 for D (6 bases). Germline V gene data show CDR1 as SGHRS and CDR2 as YFSETQ. V lost 4 bases to trimming and J lost 0 bases, with 13 bases between them. There are 16 residues in the CDR3. The CDR3 protein is CASSRGDIPNTGELFF. CDR3 bases: TGCGCCAGCAGCAGAGGGGACATTCCGAACACCGGGGAGCTGTTTTTT.

This clone occurred once. J is TRBJ2-5 and V is TRBV7-8; TRBD1 matches at 9 bases. Germline CDR1 SGHVS, CDR2 FQNEAQ. The CDR3 has 17 residues. The junction had 15 bases not matched to a gene; V was cut back by 5 bases and J by 5 bases. CDR3 coding DNA: TGTGCCAGCAGCCCTCACGGGGACAGGGATGAAGGGGAGACCCAGTACTTC. Encoded protein: CASSPHGDRDEGETQYF.

The chain has TRBV5-4 and TRBJ2-3; 7 nucleotides line up with TRBD2. Germline V gene data show CDR1 as SGHNT and CDR2 as YYREEE (reference sequence). V dropped 4 bases and J dropped 0; count of bases not matched to a gene: 5. This CDR3 has 15 amino acids. CDR3 nucleotide sequence: TGTGCCAGCAGCAAAGCGGGGTTAAGCACAGATACGCAGTATTTT. This gives the protein CASSKAGLSTDTQYF.

The rearrangement joins TRBV3-1 (or the pseudogene TRBV3-2) to TRBJ2-7, with TRBD2 matching 10 bases. In germline, CDR1 is LGHDT, CDR2 YNNKEL (reference sequence). The CDR3 has 19 amino acids. The ends lost 3 bases at V and 1 base at J; junction bases unmatched: 15. The CDR3 bases are TGTGCCAGCAGCCACCGGGGGCGTAGCGGGGGGCGTAGATCCTACGAGCAGTACTTC. Translated, it gives CASSHRGRSGGRRSYEQYF.

The chain uses TRBV29-1 and TRBJ1-1; 9 bases are shared with TRBD1. Germline CDR1 SQVTM, CDR2 ANQGSEA. The CDR3 extends over 13 amino acids. V shed 7 bases, J shed 1 base, and the junction held 4 bases outside the gene matches. The CDR3: CSAKQGANTEAFF. The CDR3 bases are TGCAGCGCCAAACAGGGGGCGAACACTGAAGCTTTCTTT.